What follows are 30 T cell receptor beta chains derived from one specimen sequenced in a study of a mutant IDH1 vaccine in newly diagnosed glioma. For these TCRs, the target antigens are not known. Some clones are missing from TCRdb's copy, which holds only in-frame ones; the method was immunoSEQ multiplex PCR. This table holds some 40,000 clones, 65% to 85% found once. Time point reported: week 47, end of study. Topical imiquimod was applied with each vaccine dose, which held 300 ug of mutant IDH1 20-mer peptide. The sequences come from PBMCs, collected from a glioma patient whose treatment included an IDH1 peptide vaccine. Receptor source: a man in his forties with glioma.

A few counts support this clone. The chain has TRBV19 and TRBJ1-2; a weak D match, TRBD1 (6 bases). Trimming pared 1 base from V and 0 bases from J, leaving 18 bases between. This CDR3 has 18 residues. CDR1 is LNHDA and CDR2 is SQIVND in the germline V gene (reference sequence). CDR3 loop: CASSIAQTGSRANYGYTF. In DNA, the CDR3 is TGTGCCAGTAGTATAGCTCAGACAGGTTCCCGAGCTAACTATGGCTACACCTTC.

A few counts support this clone. The chain couples TRBV6-1 to TRBJ1-4; TRBD1 might be the D (6 bases). Germline V lookup: CDR1 MNHNS, CDR2 SASEGT. V shed 3 bases and J shed 2 bases, with 16 bases lying between them. The length of the CDR3 is 17 residues. The CDR3 spells CASSDRGWGPTNEKLFF. The CDR3 nucleotides read TGTGCCAGCAGTGACAGGGGATGGGGACCGACTAATGAAAAACTGTTTTTT.

This chain joins TRBV30 and TRBJ1-6; possibly TRBD1 for D (5 bases). Germline values: CDR1 GTSNPN, CDR2 SVGIG (reference sequence). The CDR3 totals 15 residues. V lost 1 base and J 1 base, leaving 8 bases between the germline ends. CDR3 DNA sequence: TGTGCCTGGAGTGACGGGGCTTCCTATAATTCACCCCTCCACTTT. Encoded protein: CAWSDGASYNSPLHF.

The rearrangement links TRBV11-2 to TRBJ1-4, with D maybe TRBD1 (5 bases). Germline V gene lookup returns CDR1 SGHAT and CDR2 FQNNGV. CDR3 size: 13 residues. V was shortened by 3 bases and J by 7 bases, with 9 bases between the two germline ends. CDR3 in amino acids: CASSLAGTEKLFF. The CDR3 DNA reads as TGTGCCAGCAGCTTGGCAGGGACTGAAAAACTGTTTTTT.

This chain joins TRBV6-6 and TRBJ2-2; 8 positions agree with TRBD1. CDR1 and CDR2 from the germline V gene are MNHNY and SVGAGI (reference sequence). With 2 bases clipped from V and 5 bases from J, the junction kept 7 bases outside the gene matches. The CDR3 length is 16 residues. Here the CDR3 DNA reads TGTGCCAGCAGTTACGGGGCAGGGGGCGCGACCGGGGAGCTGTTTTTT. Translated, it gives CASSYGAGGATGELFF.

The rearrangement uses TRBV7-8 and TRBJ2-7; TRBD1 agrees at 7 bases. With V trimmed by 3 bases and J by 0 bases, 5 bases remained unmatched. Germline V gene lookup returns CDR1 SGHVS and CDR2 FQNEAQ. The CDR3 is made up of 15 amino acids. The CDR3: CASSFGTARSYEQYV. DNA for the CDR3: TGTGCCAGCAGCTTCGGGACAGCCCGCTCCTACGAGCAGTACGTC.

CDR3 sequence (DNA): TGTGCCAGCAGCCCCGGACTCAATGCTGGGGCCAACGTCCTGACTTTC. It encodes CASSPGLNAGANVLTF. The V call is TRBV11-3, the J call TRBJ2-6; maybe TRBD2 (5 bases). The ends were cut back, 5 bases at V and 2 bases at J, with 13 bases in the middle. The CDR3 contains 16 residues. Germline V gene data show CDR1 as SGHNT and CDR2 as YENEEA.

The chain employs TRBV29-1 and TRBJ2-5, with a tentative D call TRBD2 (5 bases). Germline CDR1 is SQVTM and CDR2 is ANQGSEA. The CDR3 loop spans 12 amino acids. Deletions cut 5 bases from V and 5 bases from J, with 12 bases between. DNA of the CDR3: TGCAGCGTTAGCCCTAGCCGGGAGACCCAGTACTTC. Translating it yields CSVSPSRETQYF.

The J gene is TRBJ1-1, the V gene TRBV2; no firm D call. This CDR3 comprises 11 residues. The V end was cut by 3 bases, the J end by 8 bases, with 7 bases between. Germline CDR1 and CDR2: SNHLY and FYNNEI. CDR3 nucleotide sequence: TGTGCCAGCAGTGACCGATCCGAAGCTTTCTTT. Encoded protein: CASSDRSEAFF.

The chain uses TRBV2 and TRBJ2-7, with 9 bases matching TRBD1. This CDR3 is built from 14 residues. Germline trimming cut 6 bases from V and 2 bases from J; bases unmatched to any gene: 5. The germline V gene encodes CDR1 SNHLY and CDR2 FYNNEI. DNA of the CDR3: TGTGCCAGCAGGGAAACAGGGGGCCCCTACGAGCAGTACGTC. This encodes CASRETGGPYEQYV.

This clone was observed a few times. The V and J genes are TRBV30 and TRBJ1-1, with 7 bases aligning to TRBD1. CDR3 length equals 12 residues. Germline CDR1 and CDR2: GTSNPN and SVGIG (reference sequence). V shed 5 bases, J shed 1 base, and the junction held 1 base outside the gene matches. The CDR3: CAWDRENTEAFF. In nucleotides, the CDR3 is TGTGCCTGGGACAGGGAGAACACTGAAGCTTTCTTT.

The chain links TRBV7-9 to TRBJ2-7; D might be TRBD1 or TRBD2, each matching 5 bases. Between the trimmed V and J ends, which lost 5 bases and 2 bases, there was a span of 19 bases. Looked up from germline, CDR1 is SEHNR and CDR2 is FQNEAQ (reference sequence). CDR3 length: 16 residues. CDR3 amino acids: CASSPAHGGPTYEQYF. CDR3 nucleotides: TGTGCCAGCAGCCCAGCACATGGGGGACCAACCTACGAGCAGTACTTC.

V is TRBV2 and J is TRBJ1-2; D call uncertain. Trimming removed 6 bases at V and 6 bases at J, with 8 bases between. The CDR3 extends over 11 amino acids. Looked up from germline, CDR1 is SNHLY and CDR2 is FYNNEI. The CDR3 DNA reads as TGTGCCAGCAGGCGGCGGGATGGCTACACCTTC. It yields the protein CASRRRDGYTF.

The chain carries TRBV7-8 and TRBJ2-1, with 13 bases that match TRBD2. The junction had 13 bases not matched to a gene; V was cut back by 2 bases and J by 0 bases. CDR1 and CDR2 (germline): SGHVS, FQNEAQ. This CDR3 comprises 21 residues. CDR3: CASSLPLQGLAGLSSYNEQFF. As DNA, the CDR3 is TGTGCCAGCAGCTTACCTTTGCAGGGACTAGCGGGATTAAGCTCCTACAATGAGCAGTTCTTC.

The chain has TRBV5-6 and TRBJ2-1; D possibly corresponds to TRBD1 (6 bases). Per the germline V gene, CDR1 is SGHDT and CDR2 is YYEEEE. V lost 2 bases to trimming and J lost 9 bases, with 15 bases between them. The CDR3 is 14 residues long. The CDR3 nucleotides read TGTGCCAGCAGCTTCAACAGGGTGCAGGCTGAGCAGTTCTTC. Residues: CASSFNRVQAEQFF.

J is TRBJ2-3 and V is TRBV7-8, with D perhaps TRBD1 or TRBD2 (5 bases each). The CDR3 totals 16 residues. Trimming left V 6 bases short and J 2 bases short, with 18 bases between. CDR1 is SGHVS, CDR2 FQNEAQ, per germline. In nucleotides, the CDR3 is TGTGCCAGCAGGATAGGGACGAATGTCTACACAGATACGCAGTATTTT. Its translation: CASRIGTNVYTDTQYF.

The chain employs TRBV18 and TRBJ2-6; unclear D gene. Germline V lookup: CDR1 KGHSH, CDR2 LQKENI. The CDR3 sequence is 15 residues long. V was pared by 2 bases and J by 4 bases, with 9 bases between. The CDR3 protein is CASSPVGSGANVLTF. The CDR3 nucleotides read TGTGCCAGCTCACCAGTAGGGTCGGGGGCCAACGTCCTGACTTTC.

This clone was picked up one time. The chain joins TRBV18 to TRBJ2-3; 9 bases agree with TRBD2. After removal of 4 bases from V and 5 bases from J, the junction contained 4 bases not matched to a gene. The germline V gene encodes CDR1 KGHSH and CDR2 LQKENI. The CDR3 extends over 14 amino acids. The CDR3 DNA is TGTGCCAGCTCACGGCGGGAGGGCCGAGATACGCAGTATTTT. This gives the protein CASSRREGRDTQYF.

This clone was counted between two and nine times. This rearrangement joins TRBV21-1 to TRBJ1-4; the D segment call TRBD1 is taken from the table without a DNA check. TRBV21-1 is a recognized pseudogene. CDR3 length: 14 amino acids. The CDR3 loop is CASSINRTGEKLFF. CDR3 DNA: TGTGCCAGCAGCATAAACAGAACAGGCGAAAAACTGTTTTTT.

The chain joins TRBV15 to TRBJ2-1, with 7 nucleotides matching TRBD2. Germline CDR1 LNHNV, CDR2 YYDKDF (reference sequence). CDR3 length equals 14 residues. The trim removed 6 bases at V and 4 bases at J, leaving 6 bases unmatched. CDR3 loop: CATSSLASYNEQFF. The CDR3 DNA follows: TGTGCCACCAGTTCACTAGCGAGTTACAATGAGCAGTTCTTC. Looking up the rest from reference TRBV15 and TRBJ2-1 gives the full variable domain: DAMVIQNPRYQVTQFGKPVTLSCSQTLNHNVMYWYQQKSSQAPKLLFHYYDKDFNNEADTPDNFQSRRPNTSFCFLDIRSPGLGDTAMYLCATSSLASYNEQFFGPGTRLTVL.

This clone was recorded once. The CDR3 DNA reads TGTGCCAGCTCACCTGGACGGGAGACGGGCGGGGAGCTGTTTTTT. Translation gives CASSPGRETGGELFF. The V gene is TRBV18, the J gene TRBJ2-2; TRBD2 might be the D (6 bases). This CDR3 has 15 amino acids. Germline-derived CDR1 and CDR2 are KGHSH and LQKENI. Trimming cost V 3 bases and J 7 bases, with 15 bases left between them.

The chain joins TRBV25-1 to TRBJ2-1, with 8 bases lining up with TRBD2. Germline V gene lookup returns CDR1 MGHDK and CDR2 SYGVNS. The CDR3 runs 16 residues. J gave up 4 bases and V 3 bases, and 8 bases lay outside the gene matches. The CDR3 nucleotides read TGTGCCAGCAGTGATTTGGTTAGCGGGATTTACAATGAGCAGTTCTTC. Encoded protein: CASSDLVSGIYNEQFF.

V is TRBV6-5 and J is TRBJ2-7, with no clear D. There are 14 residues in the CDR3. Germline lookup yields CDR1 MNHEY and CDR2 SVGAGI. The ends were cut back, 8 bases at V and 1 base at J, with 15 bases in the middle. The CDR3 sequence: CASGPVKLSYEQYF. The CDR3 DNA follows: TGTGCCAGCGGCCCAGTCAAACTGTCCTACGAGCAGTACTTC.

The sample holds one count of this clone. The chain couples TRBV6-5 to TRBJ2-3, with D possibly being TRBD1 or TRBD2 (5 bases each). The CDR3 covers 15 residues. The V and J ends lost 0 bases and 6 bases respectively, with 13 bases between them. Germline V gene lookup returns CDR1 MNHEY and CDR2 SVGAGI. As DNA, the CDR3 is TGTGCCAGCAGTTACTCGGGACGGAAGGGGGATACGCAGTATTTT. Residues: CASSYSGRKGDTQYF.

The chain combines TRBV7-9 with TRBJ1-6; TRBD1 matches at 7 bases. The germline CDR1 and CDR2 sequences are SEHNR and FQNEAQ (reference sequence). The V gene end was trimmed by 4 bases and the J gene end by 6 bases; junction bases not matched to a gene: 6. This CDR3 is 15 amino acids long. The CDR3 protein is CASSSADRSNSPLHF. The CDR3 coding sequence is TGTGCCAGCAGCTCTGCGGACAGGTCTAATTCACCCCTCCACTTT.

V and J are TRBV9 and TRBJ2-5; no firm D call. The V and J ends lost 0 bases and 4 bases respectively, with 13 bases between them. Looked up from germline, CDR1 is SGDLS and CDR2 is YYNGEE. There are 15 residues in the CDR3. The CDR3 DNA reads as TGTGCCAGCAGCGTAGCCGCCTCGGCTAGAGAGACCCAGTACTTC. This gives the protein CASSVAASARETQYF.

The chain uses TRBV11-2 and TRBJ1-5; D call uncertain. CDR1 SGHAT and CDR2 FQNNGV come from the germline V gene. Between the trimmed V and J ends, which lost 3 bases and 0 bases, there was a span of 6 bases. The CDR3 is made up of 14 amino acids. CDR3 loop: CASSLDPSNQPQHF. The DNA for the CDR3 is TGTGCCAGCAGCTTGGACCCTAGCAATCAGCCCCAGCATTTT.

The chain combines TRBV6-6 with TRBJ1-5; a weak D match, TRBD1 (5 bases). The ends were cut back, 5 bases at V and 3 bases at J, with 8 bases in the middle. The germline CDR1 and CDR2 sequences are MNHNY and SVGAGI (reference sequence). The length of the CDR3 is 13 residues. The DNA for the CDR3 is TGTGCCAGCAGTGACAGAACCAATCAGCCCCAGCATTTT. As protein: CASSDRTNQPQHF.

V is TRBV5-1 and J is TRBJ2-1, with TRBD2 matching over 11 bases. CDR3 length: 14 amino acids. The germline V gene encodes CDR1 SGHRS and CDR2 YFSETQ. J lost 8 bases, V lost 2 bases, and 3 bases had no gene match. The CDR3 DNA reads as TGCGCCAGCAGCTTTAGCGGGAGGGTGGATGAGCAGTTCTTC. It yields the protein CASSFSGRVDEQFF.

The chain combines TRBV5-4 with TRBJ2-7; perhaps TRBD1 as D (5 bases). From germline, CDR1 is SGHNT and CDR2 YYREEE (reference sequence). The CDR3 runs 15 residues. V lost 1 base to trimming and J lost 2 bases, with 13 bases between them. CDR3 residues: CASSLSGIRTYEQYF. CDR3 nucleotides: TGTGCCAGCAGCTTGTCAGGGATTAGAACCTACGAGCAGTACTTC.